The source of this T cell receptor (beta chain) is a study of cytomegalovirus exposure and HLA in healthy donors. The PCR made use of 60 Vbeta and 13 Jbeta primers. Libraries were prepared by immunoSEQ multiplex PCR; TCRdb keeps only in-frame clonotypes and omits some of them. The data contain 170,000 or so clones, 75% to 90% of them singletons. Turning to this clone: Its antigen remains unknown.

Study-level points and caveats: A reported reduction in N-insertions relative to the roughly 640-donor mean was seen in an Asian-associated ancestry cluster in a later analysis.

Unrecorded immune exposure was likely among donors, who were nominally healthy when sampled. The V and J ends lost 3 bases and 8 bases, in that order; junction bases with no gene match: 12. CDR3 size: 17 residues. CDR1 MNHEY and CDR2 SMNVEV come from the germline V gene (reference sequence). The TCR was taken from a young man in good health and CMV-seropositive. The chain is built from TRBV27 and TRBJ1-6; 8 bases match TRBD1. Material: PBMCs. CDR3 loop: CASSFFVSGGRDSPLHF. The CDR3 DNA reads TGTGCCAGCAGTTTTTTCGTCTCAGGGGGCAGAGATTCACCCCTCCACTTT.